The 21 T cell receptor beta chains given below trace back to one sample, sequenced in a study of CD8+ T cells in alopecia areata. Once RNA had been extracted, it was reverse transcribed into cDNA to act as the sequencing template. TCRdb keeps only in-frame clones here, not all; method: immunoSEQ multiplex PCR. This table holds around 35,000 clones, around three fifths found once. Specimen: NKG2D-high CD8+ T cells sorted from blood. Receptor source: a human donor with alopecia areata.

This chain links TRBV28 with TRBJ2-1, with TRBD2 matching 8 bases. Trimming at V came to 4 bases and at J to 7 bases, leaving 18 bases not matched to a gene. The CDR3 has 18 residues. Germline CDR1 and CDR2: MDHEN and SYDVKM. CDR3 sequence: CASSSPGASGYSLNEQFF. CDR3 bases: TGTGCCAGCAGTTCCCCCGGGGCTAGCGGGTACTCTTTGAATGAGCAGTTCTTC.

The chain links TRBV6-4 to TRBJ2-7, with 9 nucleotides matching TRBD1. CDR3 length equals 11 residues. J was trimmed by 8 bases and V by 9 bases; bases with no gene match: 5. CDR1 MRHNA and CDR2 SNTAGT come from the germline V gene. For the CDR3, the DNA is TGTGCCAGGGGACAGGGTCTCAAGCAGTACTTC. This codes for CARGQGLKQYF.

The CDR3 sequence is CASSVGGNSPLHF. The DNA of the CDR3 is TGTGCCAGCAGCGTAGGGGGAAACTCACCCCTCCACTTT. This chain links TRBV9 with TRBJ1-6; D gene ambiguous. The length of the CDR3 is 13 residues. V lost 0 bases to trimming and J lost 10 bases, with 8 bases between them. The V gene's germline CDR1 is SGDLS and CDR2 YYNGEE.

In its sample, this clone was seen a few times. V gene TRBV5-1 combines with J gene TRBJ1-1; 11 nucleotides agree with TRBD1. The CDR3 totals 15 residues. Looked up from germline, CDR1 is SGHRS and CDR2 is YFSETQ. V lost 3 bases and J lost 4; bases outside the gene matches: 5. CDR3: CASSWTGGAGTEAFF. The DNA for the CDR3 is TGCGCCAGCAGCTGGACAGGGGGCGCCGGCACTGAAGCTTTCTTT.

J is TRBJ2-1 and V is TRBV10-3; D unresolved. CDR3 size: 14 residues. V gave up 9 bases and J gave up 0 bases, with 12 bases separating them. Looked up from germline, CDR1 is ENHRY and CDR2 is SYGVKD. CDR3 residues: CAIRSVGSYNEQFF. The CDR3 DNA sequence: TGTGCCATTCGTTCCGTGGGCTCCTACAATGAGCAGTTCTTC.

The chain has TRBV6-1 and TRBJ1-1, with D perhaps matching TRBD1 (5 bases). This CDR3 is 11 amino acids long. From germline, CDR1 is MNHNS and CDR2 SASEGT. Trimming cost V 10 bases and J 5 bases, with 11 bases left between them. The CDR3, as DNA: TGTGCCACCCCGAGGGGAACTGAAGCTTTCTTT. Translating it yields CATPRGTEAFF.

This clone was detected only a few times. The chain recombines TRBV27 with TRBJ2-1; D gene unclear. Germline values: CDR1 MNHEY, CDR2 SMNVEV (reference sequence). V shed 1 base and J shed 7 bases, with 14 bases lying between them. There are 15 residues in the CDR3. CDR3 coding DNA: TGTGCCAGCAGTTTATTTCCGGCCCCATCGAATGAGCAGTTCTTC. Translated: CASSLFPAPSNEQFF.

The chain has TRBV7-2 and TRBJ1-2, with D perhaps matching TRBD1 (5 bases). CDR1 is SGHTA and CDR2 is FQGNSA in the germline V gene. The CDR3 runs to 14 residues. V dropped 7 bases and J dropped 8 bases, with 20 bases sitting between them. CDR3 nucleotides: TGTGCCAGCACCATCGGCAGGAGGGGCGACGGCTACACCTTC. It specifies CASTIGRRGDGYTF.

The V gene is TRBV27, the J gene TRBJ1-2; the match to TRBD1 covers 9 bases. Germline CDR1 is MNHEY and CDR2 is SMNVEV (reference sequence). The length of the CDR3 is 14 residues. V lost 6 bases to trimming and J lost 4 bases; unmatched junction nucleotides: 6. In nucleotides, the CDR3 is TGTGCCAGCAGCTTACAGGGGGCACGCTATGGCTACACCTTC. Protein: CASSLQGARYGYTF.

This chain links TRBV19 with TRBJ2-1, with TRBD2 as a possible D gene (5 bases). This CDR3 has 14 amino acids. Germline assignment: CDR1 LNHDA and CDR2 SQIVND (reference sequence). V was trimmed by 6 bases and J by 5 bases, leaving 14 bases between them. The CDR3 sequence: CASSLQGLNNEQFF. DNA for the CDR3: TGTGCCAGTAGCCTCCAAGGACTGAACAATGAGCAGTTCTTC.

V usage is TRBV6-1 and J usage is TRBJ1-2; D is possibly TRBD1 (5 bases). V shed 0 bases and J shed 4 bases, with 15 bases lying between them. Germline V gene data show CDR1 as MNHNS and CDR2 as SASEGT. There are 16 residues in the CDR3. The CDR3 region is CASSEAQGRRIYGYTF. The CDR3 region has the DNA TGTGCCAGCAGTGAAGCGCAGGGCCGGCGAATCTATGGCTACACCTTC.

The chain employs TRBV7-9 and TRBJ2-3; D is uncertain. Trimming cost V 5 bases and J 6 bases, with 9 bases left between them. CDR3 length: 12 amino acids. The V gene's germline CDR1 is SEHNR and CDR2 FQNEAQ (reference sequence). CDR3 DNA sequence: TGTGCCAGCAGCCCACCGAGGGATACGCAGTATTTT. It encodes CASSPPRDTQYF.

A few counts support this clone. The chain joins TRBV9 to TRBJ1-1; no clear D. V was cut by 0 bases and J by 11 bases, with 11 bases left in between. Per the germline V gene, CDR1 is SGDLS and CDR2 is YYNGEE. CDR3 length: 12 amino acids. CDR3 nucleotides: TGTGCCAGCAGCGTAGGTGCGGGTGCTGCTTTCTTT. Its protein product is CASSVGAGAAFF.

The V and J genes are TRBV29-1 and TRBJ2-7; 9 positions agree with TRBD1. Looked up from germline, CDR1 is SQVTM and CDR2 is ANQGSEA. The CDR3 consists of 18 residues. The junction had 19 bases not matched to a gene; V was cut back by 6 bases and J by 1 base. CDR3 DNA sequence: TGCAGCGTCTTAACAGGGGGCCCCCTTACCGCGTTTTCCTACGAGCAGTACTTC. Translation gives CSVLTGGPLTAFSYEQYF.

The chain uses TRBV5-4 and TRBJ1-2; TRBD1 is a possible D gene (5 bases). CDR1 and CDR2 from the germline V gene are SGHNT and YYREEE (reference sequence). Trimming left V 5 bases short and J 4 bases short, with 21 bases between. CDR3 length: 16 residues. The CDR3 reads CASRVAGAGDFYGYTF. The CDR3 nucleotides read TGTGCCAGCAGGGTGGCTGGGGCAGGAGACTTCTATGGCTACACCTTC.

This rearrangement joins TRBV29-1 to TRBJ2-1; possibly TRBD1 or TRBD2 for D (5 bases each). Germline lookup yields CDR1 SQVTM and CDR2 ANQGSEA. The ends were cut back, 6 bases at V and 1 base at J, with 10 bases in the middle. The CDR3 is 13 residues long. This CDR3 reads CSVIGGSYNEQFF. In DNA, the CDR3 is TGCAGCGTCATTGGGGGTTCCTACAATGAGCAGTTCTTC.

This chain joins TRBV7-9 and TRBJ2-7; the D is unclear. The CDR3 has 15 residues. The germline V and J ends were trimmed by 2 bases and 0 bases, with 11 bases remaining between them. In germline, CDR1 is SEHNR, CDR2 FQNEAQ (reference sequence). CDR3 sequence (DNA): TGTGCCAGCAGCTTAAGACCGTCGAGCTCCTACGAGCAGTACTTC. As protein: CASSLRPSSSYEQYF.

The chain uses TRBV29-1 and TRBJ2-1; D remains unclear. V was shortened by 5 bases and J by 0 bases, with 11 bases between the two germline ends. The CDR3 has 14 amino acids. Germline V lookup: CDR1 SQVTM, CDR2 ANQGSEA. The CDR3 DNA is TGCAGCGTTCTAGGCGGTGGCTCCTACAATGAGCAGTTCTTC. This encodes CSVLGGGSYNEQFF.

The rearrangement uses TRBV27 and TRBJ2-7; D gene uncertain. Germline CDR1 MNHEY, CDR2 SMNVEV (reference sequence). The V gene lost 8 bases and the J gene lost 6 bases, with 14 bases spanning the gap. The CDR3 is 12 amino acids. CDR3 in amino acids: CASGNRPREQYF. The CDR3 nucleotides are TGTGCCAGCGGTAACAGACCCCGCGAGCAGTACTTC.

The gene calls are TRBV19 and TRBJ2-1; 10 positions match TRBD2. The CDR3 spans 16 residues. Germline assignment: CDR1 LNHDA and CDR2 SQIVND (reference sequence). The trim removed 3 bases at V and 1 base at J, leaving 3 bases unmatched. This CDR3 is CASSILAGDSYNEQFF. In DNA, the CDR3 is TGTGCCAGTAGTATCCTAGCGGGGGATTCCTACAATGAGCAGTTCTTC.

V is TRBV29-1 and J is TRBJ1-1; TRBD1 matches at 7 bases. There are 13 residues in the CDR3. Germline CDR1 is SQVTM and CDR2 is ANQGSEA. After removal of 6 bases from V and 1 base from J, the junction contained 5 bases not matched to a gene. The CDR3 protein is CSVETGWNTEAFF. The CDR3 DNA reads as TGCAGCGTGGAGACAGGGTGGAACACTGAAGCTTTCTTT.